One sample yielded the 12 T cell receptor beta chains listed below, sequenced in a study of T cell repertoires in cytomegalovirus infection. These receptors have no identified antigens. TCRdb ran MiXCR on the reads and lists one entry per CDR3 protein. The sample consists of 45,000 to 75,000 distinct CDR3 sequences, around 34% of them appearing once. Material: PBMCs, sequenced either directly or after in vitro stimulation (not recorded which). Every receptor here comes from a human donor in good health (CMV status not recorded). Some clones in this sample may be carry-over from other donors' samples.

The chain links TRBV6-1 to TRBJ2-7; 7 nucleotides agree with TRBD2. Germline CDR1 is MNHNS and CDR2 is SASEGT. The CDR3 consists of 15 residues. V shed 5 bases and J 3 bases; nucleotides not matched to a gene: 10. The CDR3 DNA reads as TGTGCCAGCAGTTATGGAGCGGGGACCCACTACGAGCAGTACTTC. It encodes CASSYGAGTHYEQYF.

V usage is TRBV5-6 and J usage is TRBJ2-3; 12 bases align to TRBD2. The CDR3 totals 16 residues. The V segment lost 4 bases and the J segment 5 bases; nucleotides outside the gene matches: 8. Germline V gives CDR1 SGHDT, CDR2 YYEEEE. CDR3 amino acids: CASSGLAGRGIDTQYF. The CDR3 DNA follows: TGTGCCAGCAGCGGACTAGCGGGGAGGGGGATAGATACGCAGTATTTT.

The rearrangement uses TRBV9 and TRBJ2-3; no clear D. CDR1 is SGDLS, CDR2 YYNGEE, per germline. The CDR3 runs to 17 residues. Trimming took 4 bases from V and 6 from J, leaving 24 bases between them. The CDR3 loop is CASSPRPALDRIDTQYF. CDR3 bases: TGTGCCAGCAGCCCGAGGCCCGCTTTAGATAGGATTGATACGCAGTATTTT.

This chain uses TRBV20-1 with TRBJ1-2; D call uncertain. Per germline, CDR1 DFQATT and CDR2 SNEGSKA (reference sequence). There are 12 residues in the CDR3. Trimming took off 0 bases at V and 8 bases at J, with 10 bases between the two ends. Written as DNA, the CDR3 is TGCAGTGCTAGAGATTTGAGTGGCGGCTACACCTTC. Translation: CSARDLSGGYTF.

This chain connects TRBV5-1 to TRBJ1-1; D unclear. The V gene's germline CDR1 is SGHRS and CDR2 YFSETQ. The CDR3 has 13 residues. V dropped 2 bases and J dropped 5 bases, with 10 bases sitting between them. The CDR3, as DNA: TGCGCCAGCAGCTTTTTCGAGGGTACTGAAGCTTTCTTT. Translating it yields CASSFFEGTEAFF.

This clonotype was counted between two and nine times. The chain uses TRBV19 and TRBJ2-7; 8 bases fit TRBD1. CDR3 length equals 15 residues. Germline V gene sequence: CDR1 LNHDA, CDR2 SQIVND (reference sequence). V was clipped by 10 bases and J by 2 bases; unmatched bases: 13. The CDR3 here is CANPSTGVKPYEQYF. CDR3 in DNA: TGTGCCAACCCATCGACAGGGGTGAAGCCCTACGAGCAGTACTTC.

The table lists this clonotype with a few counts. The rearrangement links TRBV7-3 to TRBJ2-2; D is unresolved. The CDR3 runs to 12 residues. Trimming left V 7 bases short and J 5 bases short, with 8 bases between. The V gene's germline CDR1 is SGHTA and CDR2 FQGTGA. The CDR3 loop reads CASTSHTGELFF. In nucleotides, the CDR3 is TGTGCCAGCACCTCTCATACCGGGGAGCTGTTTTTT.

In its sample, this clonotype was seen a few times. The genes are TRBV7-2 and TRBJ2-2, with D tentatively TRBD1 (5 bases). Germline V gene sequence: CDR1 SGHTA, CDR2 FQGNSA. V was shortened by 1 base and J by 0 bases, with 9 bases between the two germline ends. The CDR3 has 16 amino acids. The CDR3 region has the DNA TGTGCCAGCAGCTTAGGGGGCACAGCGAACACCGGGGAGCTGTTTTTT. Its translation: CASSLGGTANTGELFF.

V gene TRBV7-9 combines with J gene TRBJ2-1; possibly TRBD1 or TRBD2 for D (6 bases each). The CDR3 has 15 residues. Germline CDR1 and CDR2: SEHNR and FQNEAQ (reference sequence). Trimming removed 6 bases at V and 8 bases at J, with 20 bases between. As DNA, the CDR3 is TGTGCCAGCAGTTCCGACAGGAGGGTTAGTTATGAGCAGTTCTTC. Amino acid sequence: CASSSDRRVSYEQFF.

This clonotype appeared a few times. This chain connects TRBV7-9 to TRBJ1-2; D might be TRBD1 (5 bases). This CDR3 has 14 amino acids. Germline CDR1 SEHNR, CDR2 FQNEAQ (reference sequence). The V end was cut by 5 bases, the J end by 5 bases, with 15 bases between. CDR3 bases: TGTGCCAGCAGCAATGGGGGATACGGATATGGCTACACCTTC. Its protein is CASSNGGYGYGYTF. Supplemented by reference TRBV7-9 and TRBJ1-2, the full variable domain reads DTGVSQNPRHKITKRGQNVTFRCDPISEHNRLYWYRQTLGQGPEFLTYFQNEAQLEKSRLLSDRFSAERPKGSFSTLEIQRTEQGDSAMYLCASSNGGYGYGYTFGSGTRLTVV.

This clonotype was seen a handful of times. The CDR3 bases are TGTGCCAGCGCACGGACCGTAGGAGGGACTGAAGCTTTCTTT. Translated, it gives CASARTVGGTEAFF. The chain couples TRBV28 to TRBJ1-1, with D unresolved. Germline loops: CDR1 MDHEN, CDR2 SYDVKM. V was shortened by 8 bases and J by 5 bases, with 18 bases between the two germline ends. The CDR3 runs 14 residues. Combining the CDR3 with reference TRBV28 and TRBJ1-1 gives the whole variable domain DVKVTQSSRYLVKRTGEKVFLECVQDMDHENMFWYRQDPGLGLRLIYFSYDVKMKEKGDIPEGYSVSREKKERFSLILESASTNQTSMYLCASARTVGGTEAFFGQGTRLTVV.

This chain joins TRBV7-2 and TRBJ1-1; weak D call: TRBD1 (6 bases). Germline loops: CDR1 SGHTA, CDR2 FQGNSA. CDR3 size: 14 residues. V was clipped by 3 bases and J by 4 bases, with 12 bases between them. The DNA for the CDR3 is TGTGCCAGCAGCTTTTCCGGGGGGCCCACTGAAGCTTTCTTT. The encoded protein is CASSFSGGPTEAFF.